The present T cell receptor beta chain was sequenced within a study of CD8 T cells in ankylosing spondylitis. Making use of molecular barcodes, quantitative 5'-RACE generated TCR beta libraries. In TCRdb, the 5' RACE reads were re-called with MiXCR into one record per CDR3 protein. The sample carries over 600,000 distinct CDR3 sequences, around 20% recorded once. Findings of the study overall: From matched ankylosing spondylitis synovial fluid, disease-linked clones were reportedly recovered at significantly enriched levels. Clones linked with disease were CD8+ and fairly uncommon in the peripheral blood. Certain motif variants had earlier been reported in reactive arthritis synovial fluid and blood. Within ankylosing spondylitis blood, a TCR beta motif made up of seven to nine highly homologous variants appeared to be characteristic.

This clonotype was observed a few times. Its antigen is still unknown. CDR1 and CDR2 from the germline V gene are SQVTM and ANQGSEA. The CDR3 length is 16 residues. V gave up 3 bases and J gave up 0 bases; unmatched junction bases: 1. The sequenced sample consisted of blood, either unsorted or a sorted T cell fraction (not recorded which). The TCR comes from a male donor with ankylosing spondylitis. This chain links TRBV29-1 with TRBJ2-1; TRBD2 matches 14 bases. In DNA form, the CDR3 reads TGCAGCGTTGATGGGACTAGCGGGAGCTCCTACAATGAGCAGTTCTTC. Translating it yields CSVDGTSGSSYNEQFF.